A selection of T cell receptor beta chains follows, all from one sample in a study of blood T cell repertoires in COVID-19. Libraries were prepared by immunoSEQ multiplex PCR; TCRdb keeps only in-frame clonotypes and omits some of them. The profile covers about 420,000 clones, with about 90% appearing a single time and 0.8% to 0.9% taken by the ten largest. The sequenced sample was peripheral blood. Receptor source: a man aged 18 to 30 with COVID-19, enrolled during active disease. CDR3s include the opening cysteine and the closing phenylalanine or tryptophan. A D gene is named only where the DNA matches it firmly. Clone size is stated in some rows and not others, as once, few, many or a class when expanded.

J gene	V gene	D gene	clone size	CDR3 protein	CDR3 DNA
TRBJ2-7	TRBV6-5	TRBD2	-	CASSIMRESYEQYF	TGTGCCAGCAGTATTATGCGGGAGAGCTACGAGCAGTACTTC
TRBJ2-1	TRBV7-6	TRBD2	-	CASSLTGGPLNEQFF	TGTGCCAGCAGCTTAACGGGGGGGCCTTTGAATGAGCAGTTCTTC
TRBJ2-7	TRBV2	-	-	CASSEAVRSYEQYF	TGTGCCAGCAGTGAAGCGGTTAGGAGCTACGAGCAGTACTTC
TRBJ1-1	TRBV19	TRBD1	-	CASSILTGRKNTEAFF	TGTGCCAGTAGTATCCTGACAGGGAGGAAAAACACTGAAGCTTTCTTT
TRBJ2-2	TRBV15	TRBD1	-	CATSLDRARTGELFF	TGTGCCACCAGCCTAGACAGGGCGCGTACCGGGGAGCTGTTTTTT
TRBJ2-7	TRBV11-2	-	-	CASSLSRDFYEQYF	TGTGCCAGCAGCTTATCCCGGGACTTCTACGAGCAGTACTTC
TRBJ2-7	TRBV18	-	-	CASSPGISYEQYF	TGTGCCAGCTCACCCGGGATTTCCTACGAGCAGTACTTC
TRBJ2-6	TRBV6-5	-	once	CAAAKLYSGANVLTF	TGTGCCGCTGCGAAATTGTACTCTGGGGCCAACGTCCTGACTTTC
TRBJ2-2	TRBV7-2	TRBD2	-	CASNSRGGWTGELFF	TGTGCCAGCAACAGTCGGGGGGGCTGGACCGGGGAGCTGTTTTTT
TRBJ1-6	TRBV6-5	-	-	CASSYSSGGADSPLHF	TGTGCCAGCAGTTACTCGAGTGGGGGCGCGGATTCACCCCTCCACTTT
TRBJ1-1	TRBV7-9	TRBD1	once	CASSERDRGSTEAFF	TGTGCCAGCAGCGAACGGGACAGGGGTTCCACTGAAGCTTTCTTT
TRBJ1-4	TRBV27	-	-	CASRSRWGVGEKLFF	TGTGCCAGCCGTTCTCGATGGGGAGTTGGTGAAAAACTGTTTTTT